The 14 T cell receptor beta chains below come from one sample, sequenced in a study of blood T cells in healthy people across ages. Combining a sample-barcoded 5' primer with a J-beta primer mix, a second PCR ran for 7 to 11 cycles. TCRdb used MiXCR to reprocess the 5' RACE reads, holding one entry per CDR3 protein. The sample yields roughly 790,000 distinct CDR3 sequences, more than 40% seen once. Sequencing used blood. These TCRs come from a woman aged 55-70 years in good health.

Details on this clonotype: A much larger clonotype is one base distant, so this may be a read error. V usage is TRBV29-1 and J usage is TRBJ1-2, with D unresolved. The CDR3 has 14 amino acids. Germline V lookup: CDR1 SQVTM, CDR2 ANQGSEA. V was cut by 3 bases and J by 2 bases, with 13 bases left in between. The CDR3 DNA reads TGCAGCGTTGATTTGGCAAGTGTGAACTATGGCTACACCTTC. It encodes CSVDLASVNYGYTF.

This clonotype was seen only a few times. This chain uses TRBV4-2 with TRBJ2-5; tentatively, D is TRBD2 (6 bases). Germline V gives CDR1 LGHNA, CDR2 YNFKEQ. The CDR3 consists of 15 residues. The V and J ends lost 2 bases and 2 bases respectively, with 12 bases between them. The CDR3 loop reads CASSQPEAGQETQYF. CDR3 in DNA: TGTGCCAGCAGCCAACCTGAGGCGGGACAAGAGACCCAGTACTTC.

The chain is built from TRBV28 and TRBJ2-7; a possible D gene is TRBD1 (6 bases). This CDR3 has 16 residues. Trimming removed 8 bases from V and 6 bases from J, with 26 bases in between. The germline gives CDR1 MDHEN, CDR2 SYDVKM. Here the CDR3 DNA reads TGTGCCAGCCTTTCCCAGGGGCGAATCCCTTTTGGCGAGCAGTACTTC. Protein sequence: CASLSQGRIPFGEQYF.

The rearrangement links TRBV20-1 to TRBJ2-3, with D perhaps TRBD2 (5 bases). This CDR3 is built from 14 residues. Germline CDR1 and CDR2: DFQATT and SNEGSKA (reference sequence). The V end was cut by 5 bases, the J end by 2 bases, with 14 bases between. The CDR3 nucleotides read TGCAGTGCTCTCCGGGCGGGCCCCACAGATACGCAGTATTTT. This encodes CSALRAGPTDTQYF.

This clonotype was recorded many times. This chain links TRBV12-3 or TRBV12-4 with TRBJ1-5; a weak D match, TRBD1 (5 bases). CDR3 length: 14 amino acids. Trimming cost V 1 base and J 4 bases, with 8 bases left between them. CDR3 nucleotide sequence: TGTGCCAGCAGTTTAGGGGGGGAAAATCAGCCCCAGCATTTT. This gives the protein CASSLGGENQPQHF.

The chain is built from TRBV10-2 and TRBJ2-1; D is ambiguous. V lost 3 bases and J lost 6, with 12 bases in between. The germline gives CDR1 WSHSY, CDR2 SAAADI. The CDR3 loop spans 14 amino acids. DNA for the CDR3: TGCGCCAGCAGTGAACCAGGAGAACCCAATGAGCAGTTCTTC. As protein: CASSEPGEPNEQFF.

The chain has TRBV20-1 and TRBJ2-7; 9 positions agree with TRBD2. The germline V gene encodes CDR1 DFQATT and CDR2 SNEGSKA (reference sequence). Trimming took 3 bases from V and 5 from J; bases not matched to a gene: 14. The CDR3 runs to 16 residues. The CDR3 DNA reads TGCAGTGCTAGTAAGTCGTGGCTAGCGGGACGCCACGAGCAGTACTTC. It translates to CSASKSWLAGRHEQYF.

The sample holds a few counts of this clonotype. The chain combines TRBV6-1 with TRBJ2-1; D uncertain. CDR1 and CDR2 from the germline V gene are MNHNS and SASEGT. CDR3 length equals 17 residues. Trimming cost V 7 bases and J 8 bases, with 27 bases left between them. CDR3 sequence (DNA): TGTGCCAGCACCCACAAGGGTTACGGCGGCGGCGTCTATGAGCAGTTCTTC. As protein: CASTHKGYGGGVYEQFF.

The chain combines TRBV12-3 or TRBV12-4 with TRBJ2-1, with TRBD2 matching over 7 bases. V dropped 7 bases and J dropped 6; count of bases not matched to a gene: 12. The CDR3 runs to 15 residues. The CDR3 here is CASTKSGGGGNEQFF. CDR3 nucleotide sequence: TGTGCCAGCACTAAAAGCGGTGGGGGGGGCAATGAGCAGTTCTTC.

This clonotype was detected only a few times. The chain carries TRBV18 and TRBJ1-6; D possibly corresponds to TRBD1 (5 bases). The CDR3 loop spans 14 amino acids. CDR1 is KGHSH and CDR2 is LQKENI in the germline V gene. The V and J ends lost 3 bases and 8 bases respectively, with 11 bases between them. CDR3 protein: CASSPKDTYSPLHF. Written as DNA, the CDR3 is TGTGCCAGCTCACCGAAGGACACCTATTCACCCCTCCACTTT.

This chain connects TRBV28 to TRBJ2-1; 9 bases agree with TRBD2. The CDR3 runs to 16 residues. The V and J ends lost 6 bases and 8 bases, in that order; junction bases with no gene match: 14. The germline CDR1 and CDR2 sequences are MDHEN and SYDVKM. The CDR3 DNA reads as TGTGCCAGCAGCTATTCAGCGGGAGGACCCACCTATGAGCAGTTCTTC. It encodes CASSYSAGGPTYEQFF.

The chain uses TRBV14 and TRBJ2-5; perhaps TRBD1 as D (6 bases). Germline V gene data show CDR1 as SGHDN and CDR2 as FVKESK. Trimming cost V 2 bases and J 5 bases, with 15 bases left between them. The CDR3 is 15 amino acids. CDR3 sequence reads: CASSQLRQAGETQYF. CDR3 nucleotide sequence: TGTGCCAGCAGCCAATTGCGACAGGCCGGGGAGACCCAGTACTTC.

This sequence joins TRBV9 and TRBJ1-1, with a weak D call TRBD1 (6 bases). Trimming took 3 bases from V and 10 from J, leaving 19 bases between them. This CDR3 spans 14 amino acids. Germline assignment: CDR1 SGDLS and CDR2 YYNGEE. Here the CDR3 reads CASSGEQRGWAAFF. Written as DNA, the CDR3 is TGTGCCAGCAGCGGTGAACAGAGGGGGTGGGCAGCTTTCTTT.

The V gene is TRBV10-3, the J gene TRBJ2-1; 14 bases line up with TRBD2. V gave up 6 bases and J gave up 9 bases; unmatched junction bases: 7. CDR1 and CDR2 (germline): ENHRY, SYGVKD. The CDR3 sequence is 15 residues long. For the CDR3, the DNA is TGTGCCATCAGGGGACTAGCGGGAGAGGGCACTGAGCAGTTCTTC. It codes for CAIRGLAGEGTEQFF.